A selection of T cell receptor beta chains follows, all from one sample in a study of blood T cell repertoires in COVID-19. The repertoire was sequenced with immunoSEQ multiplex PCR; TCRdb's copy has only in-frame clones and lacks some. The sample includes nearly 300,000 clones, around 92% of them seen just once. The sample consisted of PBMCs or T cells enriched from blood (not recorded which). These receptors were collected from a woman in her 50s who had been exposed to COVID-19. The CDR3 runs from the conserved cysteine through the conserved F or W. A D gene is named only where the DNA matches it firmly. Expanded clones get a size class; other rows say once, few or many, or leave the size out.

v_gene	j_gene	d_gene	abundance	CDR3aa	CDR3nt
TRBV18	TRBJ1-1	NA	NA	CASSRLQGDTEAFF	TGTGCCAGCTCCCGACTCCAAGGGGACACTGAAGCTTTCTTT
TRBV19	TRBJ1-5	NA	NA	CASSSSTGNQPQHF	TGTGCCAGTAGTTCCTCGACAGGCAATCAGCCCCAGCATTTT
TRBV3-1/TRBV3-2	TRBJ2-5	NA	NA	CASSRTIGRETQYF	TGTGCCAGCAGCCGAACTATAGGAAGGGAGACCCAGTACTTC
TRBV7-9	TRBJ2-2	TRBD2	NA	CASSPQRTSVYTGELFF	TGTGCCAGCAGCCCCCAAAGGACTAGCGTATACACCGGGGAGCTGTTTTTT
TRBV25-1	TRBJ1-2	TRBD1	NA	CASSDLQGVGGYGYTF	TGTGCCAGCAGTGACCTCCAGGGGGTGGGTGGCTATGGCTACACCTTC
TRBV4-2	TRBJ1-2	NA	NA	CASSQDIPGSAGYTF	TGTGCCAGCAGCCAAGATATCCCGGGGTCGGCTGGCTACACCTTC
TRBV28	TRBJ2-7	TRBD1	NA	CAISDRVYEQYF	TGTGCCATTTCGGACAGGGTTTACGAGCAGTACTTC
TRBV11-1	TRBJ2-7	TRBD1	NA	CASSNGQGVLQYF	TGTGCCAGCAGTAACGGACAGGGGGTATTGCAGTACTTC
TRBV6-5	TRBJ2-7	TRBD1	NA	CASSYTQTGEVYEQYF	TGTGCCAGCAGTTACACGCAAACAGGGGAAGTGTACGAGCAGTACTTC
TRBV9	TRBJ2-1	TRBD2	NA	CASSSAGAGGRGEQFF	TGTGCCAGCAGCTCCGCGGGAGCGGGGGGGCGAGGTGAGCAGTTCTTC
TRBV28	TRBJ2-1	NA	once	CASRTMAGRNYSSYNEQFF	TGTGCCAGCAGAACAATGGCGGGGAGGAATTATAGCTCCTACAATGAGCAGTTCTTC
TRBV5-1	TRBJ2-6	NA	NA	CASSLAPGARSGANVLTF	TGCGCCAGCAGCTTGGCCCCCGGAGCTCGGTCTGGGGCCAACGTCCTGACTTTC
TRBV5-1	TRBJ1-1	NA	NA	CASSGAGFPEAFF	TGCGCCAGCAGCGGGGCAGGTTTCCCTGAAGCTTTCTTT
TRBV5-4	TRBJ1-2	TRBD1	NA	CASSGKTGFYGYTF	TGTGCCAGCAGCGGGAAGACAGGGTTCTATGGCTACACCTTC
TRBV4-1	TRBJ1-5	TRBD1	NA	CASSQEGPDRGNQPQHF	TGCGCCAGCAGCCAAGAGGGACCCGACAGGGGCAATCAGCCCCAGCATTTT
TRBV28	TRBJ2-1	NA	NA	CASSHYNEQFF	TGTGCCAGCTCCCACTACAATGAGCAGTTCTTC
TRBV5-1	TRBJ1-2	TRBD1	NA	CASSPEDRGLYGYTF	TGCGCCAGCAGCCCAGAGGACAGGGGCCTATATGGCTACACCTTC
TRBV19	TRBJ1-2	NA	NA	CASSTTANYGYTF	TGTGCCAGTAGTACGACAGCAAACTATGGCTACACCTTC
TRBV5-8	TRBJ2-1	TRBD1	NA	CASSLLDRAGNNEQFF	TGTGCCAGCAGCTTGTTGGACAGGGCGGGCAACAATGAGCAGTTCTTC
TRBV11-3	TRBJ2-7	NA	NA	CASSLAGEYEQYF	TGTGCCAGCAGCTTAGCGGGGGAGTACGAGCAGTACTTC
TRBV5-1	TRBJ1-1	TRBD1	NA	CASRITDRGTEAFF	TGCGCCAGCAGGATAACCGACAGGGGCACTGAAGCTTTCTTT
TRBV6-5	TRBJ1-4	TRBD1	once	CASRPPGTGSEKLFF	TGTGCCAGCAGACCTCCCGGGACAGGGAGCGAAAAACTGTTTTTT
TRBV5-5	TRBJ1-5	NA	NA	CASSYGRQGGQPQHF	TGTGCCAGCAGCTACGGGAGGCAGGGCGGTCAGCCCCAGCATTTT
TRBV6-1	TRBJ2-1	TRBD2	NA	CASSVGPSGGIHEQFF	TGTGCCAGCAGTGTTGGTCCTAGCGGGGGGATTCATGAGCAGTTCTTC
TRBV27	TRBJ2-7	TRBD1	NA	CASSLIPTGSSEQYF	TGTGCCAGCAGTTTAATACCGACAGGGTCCAGCGAGCAGTACTTC
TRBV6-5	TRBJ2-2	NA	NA	CASTARGGNTGELFF	TGTGCCAGCACCGCAAGGGGGGGAAACACCGGGGAGCTGTTTTTT
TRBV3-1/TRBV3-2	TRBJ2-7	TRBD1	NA	CASSRGQVSPYEQYF	TGTGCCAGCAGCCGGGGACAGGTTTCTCCCTACGAGCAGTACTTC
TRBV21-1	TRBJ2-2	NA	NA	CASSKGAGGIPGELFF	TGTGCCAGCAGCAAAGGCGCAGGGGGCATACCCGGGGAGCTGTTTTTT
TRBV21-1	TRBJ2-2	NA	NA	CASSLNAGRKILAGTGELFF	TGTGCCAGCAGCCTCAACGCCGGCCGTAAAATACTTGCGGGCACCGGGGAGCTGTTTTTT
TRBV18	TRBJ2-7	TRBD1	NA	CASSLDRVEQYF	TGTGCCAGCTCACTGGACAGGGTCGAGCAGTACTTC